This TCR beta chain emerged from a study of control samples from healthy donors and cancer patients. V was cut by 5 bases and J by 3 bases, with 13 bases left in between. This CDR3 comprises 14 residues. The germline V gene has CDR1 SGHVS and CDR2 FNYEAQ. Method: immunoSEQ multiplex PCR; TCRdb's copy keeps in-frame clones and lacks some. The data show about 160,000 clones, about 94% seen once. The chain links TRBV7-6 to TRBJ2-5; no clear D. This receptor was identified in a woman aged 25 to 45 in good health. Sequencing input: blood. The CDR3 bases are TGTGCCAGCAGCCGCAGTGGCAACAAAGAGACCCAGTACTTC. Amino acid sequence: CASSRSGNKETQYF. Full variable domain (rest looked up from reference TRBV7-6 and TRBJ2-5): GAGVSQSPRYKVTKRGQDVALRCDPISGHVSLYWYRQALGQGPEFLTYFNYEAQQDKSGLPNDRFSAERPEGSISTLTIQRTEQRDSAMYRCASSRSGNKETQYFGPGTRLLVL.